This TCR beta chain was retrieved from a study of blood T cell repertoires in COVID-19. Whole-study context: From the United States, Italy and Spain came samples of acute and convalescent COVID-19.

Authors' methods: How many nucleated cells were present was estimated from reference gene primer amplification. The method was immunoSEQ multiplex PCR; TCRdb's version includes in-frame clones alone and lacks a portion of them. The D gene and trimming were derived from the DNA, and the V and J assignments and clone size from that table. The table lists 200,000 to 300,000 clones, about 86% of them singletons. This CDR3 comprises 14 residues. Trimming cost V 1 base and J 4 bases, with 10 bases left between them. Germline assignment: CDR1 MGHRA and CDR2 YSYEKL. The chain is built from TRBV4-1 and TRBJ1-1; D not resolved. The specimen sequenced was peripheral blood. The sequence was obtained from a young man with active or convalescent COVID-19. The CDR3 loop is CASSQAVGGTEAFF. The DNA for the CDR3 is TGCGCCAGCAGCCAAGCCGTCGGAGGCACTGAAGCTTTCTTT.